Following are 5 T cell receptor beta chains from one sample sequenced in a study of T cell clones after liver transplantation. TCRdb keeps only in-frame clones here, not all; method: immunoSEQ multiplex PCR. The sample consists of fewer than 80,000 clones, around 80% of them appearing once. The sequenced sample was CD4+ T cells from blood, obtained 48 months after liver transplant. These receptors were taken from a human patient who received a liver transplant. Some T cells may be the graft donor's.

The V call is TRBV5-5, the J call TRBJ2-5; 8 bases agree with TRBD2. V lost 2 bases and J lost 1; bases outside the gene matches: 4. The CDR3 is 15 amino acids. The V gene's germline CDR1 is SGHKS and CDR2 YYEKEE (reference sequence). CDR3 sequence (DNA): TGTGCCAGCAGCTTACGGAGCGGGGGCCAAGAGACCCAGTACTTC. Its protein is CASSLRSGGQETQYF.

The V and J genes are TRBV11-2 and TRBJ2-1; the D call may be TRBD1 or TRBD2 (5 bases each). The V and J ends lost 7 bases and 0 bases respectively, with 16 bases between them. Germline assignment: CDR1 SGHAT and CDR2 FQNNGV. The CDR3 totals 16 residues. The CDR3 is CASTVFRDPSYNEQFF. Written as DNA, the CDR3 is TGTGCCAGCACCGTTTTCCGGGACCCCTCCTACAATGAGCAGTTCTTC.

The V gene is TRBV5-1, the J gene TRBJ2-1; maybe TRBD2 (6 bases). Germline V lookup: CDR1 SGHRS, CDR2 YFSETQ. V was shortened by 0 bases and J by 8 bases, with 15 bases between the two germline ends. This CDR3 has 15 amino acids. The CDR3 is CASSLEGRDYDEQFF. The CDR3 bases are TGCGCCAGCAGCTTGGAAGGGCGGGATTACGATGAGCAGTTCTTC. The whole variable domain, filled in from reference TRBV5-1 and TRBJ2-1, reads KAGVTQTPRYLIKTRGQQVTLSCSPISGHRSVSWYQQTPGQGLQFLFEYFSETQRNKGNFPGRFSGRQFSNSRSEMNVSTLELGDSALYLCASSLEGRDYDEQFFGPGTRLTVL.

The chain recombines TRBV7-3 with TRBJ2-3; a possible D gene is TRBD2 (5 bases). Deletions cut 5 bases from V and 5 bases from J, with 14 bases between. This CDR3 region has 14 residues. The germline V gene has CDR1 SGHTA and CDR2 FQGTGA. The CDR3 loop is CASSTEGLLDTQYF. The CDR3 coding sequence is TGTGCCAGCAGCACCGAAGGACTCCTAGATACGCAGTATTTT.

J is TRBJ1-2 and V is TRBV10-3, with D unclear. The CDR3 is 13 amino acids. CDR1 is ENHRY, CDR2 SYGVKD, per germline. V dropped 10 bases and J dropped 4 bases, with 16 bases sitting between them. CDR3 sequence (DNA): TGTGCCACTGGCGCCGGGTTAGGCTATGGCTACACCTTC. Translation gives CATGAGLGYGYTF.